These T cell receptor beta chains were read from a single sample in a study of T cell responses to AZD1222 COVID-19 vaccine. Profiled with immunoSEQ multiplex PCR; TCRdb holds only in-frame clones, not every one. The data contain about 180,000 clones, around 94% of them singletons. This sample comprised peripheral blood, obtained on day 0 of AZD1222 vaccination. The receptors were gathered from an adult in good health. Both conserved end residues are part of each CDR3. A D gene is named only where the DNA matches it firmly.

>TRBV19|TRBD1|TRBJ1-4
TGTGCCAGTAGTATTTCGACAGGGGGACGTAATGAAAAACTGTTTTTT
CASSISTGGRNEKLFF
>TRBV3-1/TRBV3-2|TRBD2|TRBJ2-5
TGTGCCAGCAGCCAAGATACTAGCGGGAGGGCCGAGGAGACCCAGTACTTC
CASSQDTSGRAEETQYF
>TRBV4-2|NA|TRBJ1-5
TGTGCCAGCAGCAGACAAGCCACCCTCAATCAGCCCCAGCATTTT
CASSRQATLNQPQHF
>TRBV3-1/TRBV3-2|NA|TRBJ1-6
TGTGCCAGCAGCCAATCGACGGGACAAAATTCACCCCTCCACTTT
CASSQSTGQNSPLHF
>TRBV15|NA|TRBJ1-1
TGTGCCACCAGCGTCGGGTACACTGAAGCTTTCTTT
CATSVGYTEAFF
>TRBV21-1|NA|TRBJ1-5
TGTGCCAGCAGCAGGGGGAGCAATCAGCCCCAGCATTTT
CASSRGSNQPQHF
>TRBV5-1|TRBD2|TRBJ2-1
TGCGCCAGCAGCTTGAGACTAGCGGGAGGTAATGAGCAGTTCTTC
CASSLRLAGGNEQFF
>TRBV2|TRBD2|TRBJ2-7
TGTGCCAGCAGTGAAGCTAGCGGGAGAGCCTACGAGCAGTACTTC
CASSEASGRAYEQYF
>TRBV5-6|NA|TRBJ2-2
TGTGCCAGCAGCTTCAGATTAGGGTACACCGGGGAGCTGTTTTTT
CASSFRLGYTGELFF
>TRBV18|TRBD2|TRBJ2-7
TGTGCCAGCTCACCAGCGGGACTAGCTACTTACGAGCAGTACTTC
CASSPAGLATYEQYF